These 18 T cell receptor beta chains share one sample of origin, sequenced in a study of blood T cell repertoires in COVID-19. Profiled with immunoSEQ multiplex PCR; TCRdb holds only in-frame clones, not every one. The sample includes 99,000 or so clones, 65% to 90% of them seen just once. The specimen was peripheral blood. These receptors came from a man aged 55 to 70 with acute or convalescent COVID-19.

The rearrangement links TRBV10-3 to TRBJ2-5, with TRBD2 matching 13 bases. The germline CDR1 and CDR2 sequences are ENHRY and SYGVKD. V lost 5 bases and J lost 4; bases outside the gene matches: 7. The CDR3 runs to 16 residues. The CDR3 reads CAISLGLAGVSETQYF. CDR3 in DNA: TGTGCCATCAGTTTAGGACTAGCGGGAGTTTCAGAGACCCAGTACTTC.

The CDR3, as DNA: TGTGCCAGCAGTTACTCGATGGGGAGGACCAACTATGGCTACACCTTC. It is translated as CASSYSMGRTNYGYTF. The chain employs TRBV6-5 and TRBJ1-2, with D hard to call. The CDR3 contains 16 residues. V lost 0 bases to trimming and J lost 2 bases, with 13 bases between them. The germline V gene has CDR1 MNHEY and CDR2 SVGAGI.

This chain connects TRBV19 to TRBJ1-2, with 7 bases identical to TRBD1. CDR1 and CDR2 from the germline V gene are LNHDA and SQIVND (reference sequence). CDR3 length: 14 amino acids. V shed 3 bases, J shed 2 bases, and the junction held 3 bases outside the gene matches. CDR3 amino acids: CASSIGTENYGYTF. CDR3 DNA sequence: TGTGCCAGTAGTATTGGGACAGAAAACTATGGCTACACCTTC.

This clone was counted between two and nine times. The chain joins TRBV27 to TRBJ2-7, with no clear D. The CDR3 length is 15 residues. Germline values: CDR1 MNHEY, CDR2 SMNVEV (reference sequence). Trimming removed 0 bases from V and 0 bases from J, with 9 bases in between. The DNA of the CDR3 is TGTGCCAGCAGTTTATCCAACCCTAGCTCCTACGAGCAGTACTTC. Translating gives CASSLSNPSSYEQYF.

This clone has a handful of counts. The chain links TRBV6-5 to TRBJ1-5, with D perhaps matching TRBD1 (6 bases). CDR1 and CDR2 (germline): MNHEY, SVGAGI. This CDR3 has 13 amino acids. Trimming cost V 4 bases and J 6 bases, with 10 bases left between them. Here the CDR3 reads CASSSDRFQPQHF. CDR3 nucleotide sequence: TGTGCCAGCAGTTCTGACAGGTTTCAGCCCCAGCATTTT.

This clone occurred a few times. The V call is TRBV3-1 (or the pseudogene TRBV3-2), the J call TRBJ1-1; perhaps TRBD1 as D (5 bases). Trimming shortened V by 4 bases and J by 2 bases, and 11 bases separated the two germline ends. This CDR3 has 14 amino acids. CDR1 and CDR2 from the germline V gene are LGHDT and YNNKEL (reference sequence). This chain's CDR3 is CASSPTDTNTEAFF. DNA for the CDR3: TGTGCCAGCAGCCCTACGGACACTAACACTGAAGCTTTCTTT.

This chain connects TRBV7-9 to TRBJ2-1; 7 positions agree with TRBD1. This CDR3 spans 13 amino acids. V trimming: 5 bases; J trimming: 4 bases; junction bases outside the gene matches: 2. Germline values: CDR1 SEHNR, CDR2 FQNEAQ (reference sequence). This CDR3 reads CASSQGQYNEQFF. For the CDR3, the DNA is TGTGCCAGCAGCCAGGGACAGTACAATGAGCAGTTCTTC.

This clone was observed a few times. The chain recombines TRBV5-1 with TRBJ1-3, with D perhaps matching TRBD1 (5 bases). The ends were cut back, 3 bases at V and 4 bases at J, with 20 bases in the middle. The CDR3 loop spans 17 amino acids. Germline CDR1 and CDR2: SGHRS and YFSETQ. The CDR3 here is CASSSRAGRAKGNTIYF. The DNA of the CDR3 is TGCGCCAGCAGCTCTAGAGCAGGGAGGGCGAAGGGAAACACCATATATTTT.

The V call is TRBV11-1, the J call TRBJ2-7; 11 bases are shared with TRBD2. Germline CDR1 and CDR2: SGHAT and FQDESV (reference sequence). Losses at the gene ends were 4 bases for V and 7 bases for J; bases not matched to a gene: 12. The CDR3 totals 16 residues. CDR3 DNA sequence: TGTGCCAGCAGCTCAACTAGCGGGAGTAGGTATCGGGAGCAGTACTTC. Residues: CASSSTSGSRYREQYF.

The gene calls are TRBV6-5 and TRBJ1-5; 8 nucleotides match TRBD1. This CDR3 spans 16 amino acids. CDR1 MNHEY and CDR2 SVGAGI come from the germline V gene. Trimming took 0 bases from V and 3 from J; bases not matched to a gene: 4. Here the CDR3 reads CASSYSGRGPNQPQHF. CDR3 nucleotide sequence: TGTGCCAGCAGTTACTCGGGCAGGGGGCCCAATCAGCCCCAGCATTTT.

J is TRBJ2-3 and V is TRBV28; D possibly corresponds to TRBD1 (5 bases). Germline V gives CDR1 MDHEN, CDR2 SYDVKM. V was pared by 6 bases and J by 6 bases, with 22 bases between. CDR3 length equals 16 residues. The CDR3: CASRGPSEHGWDTQYF. In DNA, the CDR3 is TGTGCCAGCAGGGGGCCCTCCGAACACGGGTGGGATACGCAGTATTTT.

The chain combines TRBV6-5 with TRBJ2-2; TRBD1 agrees at 8 bases. Trimming at V came to 4 bases and at J to 5 bases, leaving 6 bases not matched to a gene. Germline CDR1 and CDR2: MNHEY and SVGAGI. The CDR3 has 15 residues. Written as DNA, the CDR3 is TGTGCCAGCAGTTCCAACAGGGGGTGGACCGGGGAGCTGTTTTTT. Translation: CASSSNRGWTGELFF.

The chain employs TRBV7-8 and TRBJ1-5; no clear D. Trimming left V 1 base short and J 6 bases short, with 13 bases between. The CDR3 is made up of 15 amino acids. Germline lookup yields CDR1 SGHVS and CDR2 FQNEAQ. The CDR3 DNA is TGTGCCAGCAGCTTAGAGGTCCGGGTAGGTCAGCCCCAGCATTTT. Translated: CASSLEVRVGQPQHF.

The J gene is TRBJ2-1, the V gene TRBV6-6, with TRBD2 matching 15 bases. V shed 5 bases and J 6 bases; nucleotides not matched to a gene: 11. This CDR3 spans 18 amino acids. Per the germline V gene, CDR1 is MNHNY and CDR2 is SVGAGI (reference sequence). In DNA form, the CDR3 reads TGTGCCAGCAGTCCCGGGACTAGCGGGAGGAGGATTACCAATGAGCAGTTCTTC. As protein: CASSPGTSGRRITNEQFF.

The chain is built from TRBV5-4 and TRBJ2-2, with 9 positions matching TRBD1. The CDR3 spans 17 residues. J lost 5 bases, V lost 2 bases, and 10 bases had no gene match. CDR1 is SGHNT and CDR2 is YYREEE in the germline V gene (reference sequence). The CDR3 nucleotides are TGTGCCAGCAGCTTAAGGAAAGGACAGGGGAAAACCGGGGAGCTGTTTTTT. Protein product: CASSLRKGQGKTGELFF. The complete variable domain, with remaining parts taken from reference TRBV5-4 and TRBJ2-2, reads ETGVTQSPTHLIKTRGQQVTLRCSSQSGHNTVSWYQQALGQGPQFIFQYYREEENGRGNFPPRFSGLQFPNYSSELNVNALELDDSALYLCASSLRKGQGKTGELFFGEGSRLTVL.

The rearrangement links TRBV6-5 to TRBJ2-7; D gene ambiguous. Germline V lookup: CDR1 MNHEY, CDR2 SVGAGI. V shed 7 bases and J shed 7 bases, with 11 bases lying between them. This CDR3 spans 11 amino acids. The CDR3 DNA is TGTGCCAGCACTCTAGGTAGGGAGCAGTACTTC. This codes for CASTLGREQYF.

The chain combines TRBV12-5 with TRBJ1-2; 12 bases fit TRBD1. With 5 bases clipped from V and 6 bases from J, the junction kept 7 bases outside the gene matches. Germline values: CDR1 LGHNT, CDR2 FRNRAP. The CDR3 loop spans 15 amino acids. DNA for the CDR3: TGTGCTAGTGGTACCCGGGACAGGGGGCCCGATGGCTACACCTTC. This translates into CASGTRDRGPDGYTF.

V usage is TRBV5-1 and J usage is TRBJ1-5, with D unresolved. V lost 5 bases, J lost 5 bases, and 11 bases lay in between. Looked up from germline, CDR1 is SGHRS and CDR2 is YFSETQ. The CDR3 contains 13 residues. CDR3 nucleotides: TGCGCCAGCAGTTCAGGCGACGATCAGCCCCAGCATTTT. Translating it yields CASSSGDDQPQHF.